What follows is one TCR beta chain and its context. The target antigen is unknown. This entry belongs to a study of cytomegalovirus exposure and HLA in healthy donors. Trimming at V came to 3 bases and at J to 9 bases, leaving 14 bases not matched to a gene. The CDR3 loop spans 16 amino acids. Germline CDR1 and CDR2: KGHSH and LQKENI. Amplification used 60 Vbeta primers and 13 Jbeta primers. Produced via immunoSEQ multiplex PCR; TCRdb's table is partial and in-frame only. The sample consists of roughly 92,000 clones, 81% of them appearing once. General study findings and limits: TCR beta chain V- and J-gene trimming was linked, in a later analysis, to a missense variant in DCLRE1C. In terms of immune exposure information, only CMV serostatus was available.

V usage is TRBV18 and J usage is TRBJ2-1, with 7 positions matching TRBD1. This TCR derives from a woman between 70 and 85 years old in good health and CMV-seropositive. Source material: PBMCs. The CDR3 DNA reads TGTGCCAGCTCACCTCGGGACAGCGGACTTTATAGTGAGCAGTTCTTC. It encodes CASSPRDSGLYSEQFF.